The clone carrying this T cell receptor (beta chain) was seen ten or more times. The record originates from a study of HIV-infected patients and healthy controls. TCRdb fed the 5' RACE reads into MiXCR, producing one record per CDR3 protein. The sample shows almost 65,000 distinct CDR3 sequences, about 19% of them seen only once. The CDR3 has 14 amino acids. CDR1 and CDR2 (germline): ENHRY, SYGVKD. Between the trimmed V and J ends, which lost 3 bases and 7 bases, there was a span of 12 bases. The origin of this receptor is a human donor in good health. Sample: CD4+ T cells from blood. The rearrangement joins TRBV10-3 to TRBJ2-2; D gene uncertain. In nucleotides, the CDR3 is TGTGCCATCAGTGACTTCCGGGCCCGCGGGGAGCTGTTTTTT. Its translation is CAISDFRARGELFF.